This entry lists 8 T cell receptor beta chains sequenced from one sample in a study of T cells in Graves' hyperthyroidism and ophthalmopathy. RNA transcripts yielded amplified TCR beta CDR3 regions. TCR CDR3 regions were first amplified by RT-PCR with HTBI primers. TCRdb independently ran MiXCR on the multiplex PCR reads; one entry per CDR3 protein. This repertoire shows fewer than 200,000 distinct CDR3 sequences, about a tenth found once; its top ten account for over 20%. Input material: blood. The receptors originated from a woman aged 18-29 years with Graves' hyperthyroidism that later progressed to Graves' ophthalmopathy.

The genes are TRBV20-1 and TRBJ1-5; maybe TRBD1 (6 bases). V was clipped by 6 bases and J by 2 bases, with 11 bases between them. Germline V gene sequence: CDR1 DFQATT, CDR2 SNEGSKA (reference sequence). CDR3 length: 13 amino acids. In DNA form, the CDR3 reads TGCAGTGCACCAGGGGTCGGCAATCAGCCCCAGCATTTT. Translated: CSAPGVGNQPQHF.

CDR3 coding DNA: TGCGCCAGCAGCCACGCCAGCGGGAGGGACTCCTACGAGCAGTACTTC. Its translation: CASSHASGRDSYEQYF. This rearrangement joins TRBV4-1 to TRBJ2-7; 10 nucleotides align to TRBD2. CDR1 and CDR2 (germline): MGHRA, YSYEKL. V lost 3 bases, J lost 0 bases, and 5 bases stayed unmatched. The CDR3 sequence is 16 residues long.

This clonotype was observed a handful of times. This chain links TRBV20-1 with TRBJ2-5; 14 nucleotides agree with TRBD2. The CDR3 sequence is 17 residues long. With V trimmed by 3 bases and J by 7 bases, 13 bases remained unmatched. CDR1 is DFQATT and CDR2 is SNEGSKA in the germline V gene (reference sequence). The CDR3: CSASGTSGGPGVRTQYF. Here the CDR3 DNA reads TGCAGTGCTAGTGGGACTAGCGGGGGCCCCGGGGTTCGGACCCAGTACTTC.

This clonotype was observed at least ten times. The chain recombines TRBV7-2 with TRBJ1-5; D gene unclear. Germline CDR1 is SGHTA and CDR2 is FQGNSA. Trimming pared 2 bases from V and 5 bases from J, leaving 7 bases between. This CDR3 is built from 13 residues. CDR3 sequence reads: CASSLLGDQPQHF. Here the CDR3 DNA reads TGTGCCAGCAGCTTATTGGGAGATCAGCCCCAGCATTTT.

DNA of the CDR3: TGCGCCAGCAGCCAAGTAGTTCCACGGTCCCCAGCTGACTATGGCTACACCTTC. It translates to CASSQVVPRSPADYGYTF. The V and J genes are TRBV4-1 and TRBJ1-2; D not resolved. CDR3 length: 18 residues. The V gene lost 1 base and the J gene lost 3 bases, with 21 bases spanning the gap. Germline V CDR1 and CDR2: MGHRA, YSYEKL.

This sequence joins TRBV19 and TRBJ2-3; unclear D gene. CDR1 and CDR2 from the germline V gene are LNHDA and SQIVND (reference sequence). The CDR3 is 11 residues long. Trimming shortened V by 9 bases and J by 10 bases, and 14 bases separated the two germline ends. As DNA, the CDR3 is TGTGCCAGCGGAACCCCTCCGGCGCAGTATTTT. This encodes CASGTPPAQYF.

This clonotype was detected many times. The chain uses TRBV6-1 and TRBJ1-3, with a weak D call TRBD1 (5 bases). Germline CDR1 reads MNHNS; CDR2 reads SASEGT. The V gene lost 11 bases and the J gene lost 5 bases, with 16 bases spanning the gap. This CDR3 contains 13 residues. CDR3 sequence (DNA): TGTGCCTGTCAATCAGGGAGGCGAAACACCATATATTTT. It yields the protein CACQSGRRNTIYF.

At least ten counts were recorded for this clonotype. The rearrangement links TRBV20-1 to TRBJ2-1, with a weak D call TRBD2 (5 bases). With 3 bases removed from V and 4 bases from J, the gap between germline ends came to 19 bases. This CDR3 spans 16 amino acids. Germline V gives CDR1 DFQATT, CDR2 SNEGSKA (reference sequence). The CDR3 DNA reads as TGCAGTGCTAGTATTTTTCGGACTCCCTCTTACAATGAGCAGTTCTTC. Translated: CSASIFRTPSYNEQFF.